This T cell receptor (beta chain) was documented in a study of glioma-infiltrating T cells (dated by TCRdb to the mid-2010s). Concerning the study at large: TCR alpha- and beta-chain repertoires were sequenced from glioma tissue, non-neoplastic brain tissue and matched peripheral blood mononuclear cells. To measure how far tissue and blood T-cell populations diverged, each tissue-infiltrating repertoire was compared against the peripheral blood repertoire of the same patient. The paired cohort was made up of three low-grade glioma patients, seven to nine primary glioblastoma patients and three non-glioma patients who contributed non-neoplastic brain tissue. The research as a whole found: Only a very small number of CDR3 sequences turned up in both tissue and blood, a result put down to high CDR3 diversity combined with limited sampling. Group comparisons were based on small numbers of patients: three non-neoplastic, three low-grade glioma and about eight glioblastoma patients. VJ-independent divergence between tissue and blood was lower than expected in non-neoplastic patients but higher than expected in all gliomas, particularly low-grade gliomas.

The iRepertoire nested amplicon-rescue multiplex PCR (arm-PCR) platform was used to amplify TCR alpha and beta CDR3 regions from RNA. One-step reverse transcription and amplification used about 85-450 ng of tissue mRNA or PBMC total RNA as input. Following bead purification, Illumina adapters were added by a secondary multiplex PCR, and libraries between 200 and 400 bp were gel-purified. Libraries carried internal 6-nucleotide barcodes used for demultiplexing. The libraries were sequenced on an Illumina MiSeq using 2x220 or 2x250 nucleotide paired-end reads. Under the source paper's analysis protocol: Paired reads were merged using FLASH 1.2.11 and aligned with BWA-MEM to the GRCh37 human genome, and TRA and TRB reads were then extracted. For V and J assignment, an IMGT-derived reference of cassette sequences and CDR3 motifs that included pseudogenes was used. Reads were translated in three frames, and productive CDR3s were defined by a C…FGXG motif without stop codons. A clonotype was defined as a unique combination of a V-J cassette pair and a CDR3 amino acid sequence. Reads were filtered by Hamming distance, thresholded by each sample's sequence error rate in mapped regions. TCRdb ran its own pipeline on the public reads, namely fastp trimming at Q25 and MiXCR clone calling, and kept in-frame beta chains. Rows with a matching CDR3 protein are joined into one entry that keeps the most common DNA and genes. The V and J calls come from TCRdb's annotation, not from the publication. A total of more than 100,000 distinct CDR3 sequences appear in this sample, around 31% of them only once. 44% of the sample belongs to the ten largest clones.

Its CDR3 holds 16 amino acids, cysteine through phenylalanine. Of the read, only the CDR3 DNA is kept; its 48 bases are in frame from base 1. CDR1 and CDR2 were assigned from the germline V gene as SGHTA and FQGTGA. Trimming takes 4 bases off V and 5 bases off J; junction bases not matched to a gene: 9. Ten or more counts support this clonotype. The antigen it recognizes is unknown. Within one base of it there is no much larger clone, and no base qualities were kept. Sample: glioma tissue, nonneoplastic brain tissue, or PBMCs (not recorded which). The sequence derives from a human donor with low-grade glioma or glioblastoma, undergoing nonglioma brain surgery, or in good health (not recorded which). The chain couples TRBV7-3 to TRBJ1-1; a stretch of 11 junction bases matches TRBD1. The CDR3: CASSSNGQGAETEAFF. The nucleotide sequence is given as TGTGCCAGCAGCTCAAATGGACAGGGGGCGGAGACTGAAGCTTTCTTT.